This T cell receptor beta chain came from a study of cytomegalovirus exposure and HLA in healthy donors. PCR was performed using 60 Vbeta and 13 Jbeta primers. Sequencing was performed with immunoSEQ multiplex PCR; in TCRdb, only in-frame clones are kept and a portion is missing. This sample has some 170,000 clones; under 90% occur once, and the top ten carry approximately 4.5%. Germline CDR1 and CDR2: SGHKS and YYEKEE (reference sequence). The CDR3 has 17 amino acids. V shed 2 bases and J 5 bases; nucleotides not matched to a gene: 13. This chain connects TRBV5-5 to TRBJ1-5, with 7 bases fitting TRBD1. This clonotype was obtained from a man aged 30-40 years in good health and CMV-seronegative. Sample: PBMCs. In DNA, the CDR3 is TGTGCCAGCAGCTTCTATGCCCAGACAGGGATGGATCAGCCCCAGCATTTT. It is translated as CASSFYAQTGMDQPQHF.